This T cell receptor (beta chain) appears in the sequencing data of a study of blood T cells in healthy people across ages. Study-wide points: It was not possible, with unsorted PBMCs, to conclusively compare naive and antigen-experienced cells.

The authors ran a second PCR of 7 to 11 cycles using a sample-barcoded 5' primer and a J-beta primer mix. TCRdb reprocessed the 5' RACE reads via MiXCR and lists one record per CDR3 protein. The sample has approximately 940,000 distinct CDR3 sequences; about 44% are singletons. Every participating donor contributed about 10 milliliters of peripheral blood through a draw. Extractions gave at least 5 micrograms of total RNA per sample. The J segment lost 3 bases and the V segment lost 0 bases, leaving 4 bases of the junction unmatched. The V gene's germline CDR1 is LNHNV and CDR2 YYDKDF (reference sequence). CDR3 length: 15 residues. This clonotype has just a few counts. What it recognizes is unknown.

The material sequenced was blood. The receptor's source is a man between 25 and 39 years old in good health. The J gene is TRBJ1-2, the V gene TRBV15; 7 bases line up with TRBD1. The CDR3 coding sequence is TGTGCCACCAGCAGAGATACAGGGGCGGACTATGGCTACACCTTC. This sequence encodes CATSRDTGADYGYTF.